The sequence of this TCR beta chain was determined in a study of blood T cell repertoires in COVID-19. Trimming cost V 5 bases and J 0 bases, with 11 bases left between them. Germline values: CDR1 SGHVS, CDR2 FQNEAQ. This CDR3 has 15 amino acids. Clones were read by immunoSEQ multiplex PCR, and TCRdb kept only the in-frame ones, dropping some. The sample shows under 80,000 clones, around 90% of them seen only once. Sequenced sample: peripheral blood. The sequence was collected from a man between 65 and 80 years old with acute or convalescent COVID-19. The V and J genes are TRBV7-8 and TRBJ1-3, with D hard to call. CDR3 in DNA: TGTGCCAGCAGCCTTTTGGGCCCCTCTGGAAACACCATATATTTT. Its translation: CASSLLGPSGNTIYF.